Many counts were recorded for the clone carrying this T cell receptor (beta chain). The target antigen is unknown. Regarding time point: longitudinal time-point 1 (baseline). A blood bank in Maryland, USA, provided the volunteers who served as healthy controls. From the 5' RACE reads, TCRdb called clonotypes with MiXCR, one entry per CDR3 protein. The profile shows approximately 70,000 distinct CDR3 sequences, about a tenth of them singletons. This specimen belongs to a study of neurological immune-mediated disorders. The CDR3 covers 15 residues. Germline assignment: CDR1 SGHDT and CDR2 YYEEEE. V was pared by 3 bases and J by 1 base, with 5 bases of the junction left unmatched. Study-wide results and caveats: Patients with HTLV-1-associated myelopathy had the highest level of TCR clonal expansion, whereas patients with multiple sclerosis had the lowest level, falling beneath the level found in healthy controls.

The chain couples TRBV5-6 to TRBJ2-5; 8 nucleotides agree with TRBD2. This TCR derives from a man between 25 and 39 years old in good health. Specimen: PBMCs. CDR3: CASSYGLAFQETQYF. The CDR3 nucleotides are TGTGCCAGCAGCTATGGACTAGCATTCCAAGAGACCCAGTACTTC.